The next 3 T cell receptor beta chains were all read from a single sample in a study of T cell repertoires in cytomegalovirus infection. The antigens these receptors bind are not known. MiXCR was run by TCRdb on the reads, yielding one entry per CDR3 protein. Of about 740,000 distinct CDR3 sequences listed, around a third are singletons. The source was cultured PBMCs, collected from culture after CMV antigen stimulation. The receptors originated from a human donor in good health (CMV status not recorded). Some clones in this sample may be carry-over from other donors' samples.

This clonotype was counted at least ten times. The V and J genes are TRBV7-2 and TRBJ1-1, with D unresolved. CDR1 and CDR2 (germline): SGHTA, FQGNSA. V was shortened by 0 bases and J by 8 bases, with 10 bases between the two germline ends. The CDR3 consists of 13 residues. The CDR3 loop is CASSLANREEAFF. CDR3 sequence (DNA): TGTGCCAGCAGCTTAGCGAACCGAGAAGAAGCTTTCTTT.

The J gene is TRBJ2-2, the V gene TRBV7-8, with D perhaps matching TRBD2 (6 bases). Germline V gene sequence: CDR1 SGHVS, CDR2 FQNEAQ. The CDR3 is 16 amino acids. The V gene lost 3 bases and the J gene lost 0 bases, with 11 bases spanning the gap. CDR3 residues: CASSLAGTANTGELFF. The CDR3 DNA is TGTGCCAGCAGCTTGGCCGGGACTGCGAACACCGGGGAGCTGTTTTTT.

Written as DNA, the CDR3 is TGTGCCAGCAGCTACACGGGGACACCCTATGGCTACACCTTC. Translated: CASSYTGTPYGYTF. The genes are TRBV7-9 and TRBJ1-2; weak D call: TRBD1 (6 bases). The CDR3 sequence is 14 residues long. Trimming cost V 4 bases and J 4 bases, with 13 bases left between them. Germline CDR1 SEHNR, CDR2 FQNEAQ (reference sequence).